These 30 T cell receptor beta chains share one sample of origin, sequenced in a study of blood T cell repertoires in COVID-19. Produced via immunoSEQ multiplex PCR; TCRdb's table is partial and in-frame only. The sample shows about 270,000 clones, approximately 81% of them seen only once. Input material: peripheral blood. These receptors all come from a woman aged 55-75 years with active or convalescent COVID-19.

This chain links TRBV14 with TRBJ2-4; maybe TRBD1 (6 bases). Deletions cut 0 bases from V and 12 bases from J, with 9 bases between. The germline V gene encodes CDR1 SGHDN and CDR2 FVKESK. This CDR3 is 12 amino acids long. The CDR3 region has the DNA TGTGCCAGCAGCCAAGATTGGGGGCGTCAGTACTTC. Amino acids: CASSQDWGRQYF. The full variable domain, with the rest looked up from reference TRBV14 and TRBJ2-4, is EAGVTQFPSHSVIEKGQTVTLRCDPISGHDNLYWYRRVMGKEIKFLLHFVKESKQDESGMPNNRFLAERTGGTYSTLKVQPAELEDSGVYFCASSQDWGRQYFGAGTRLSVL.

This clone was recorded at least ten times. The V gene is TRBV6-4, the J gene TRBJ1-1; D is undetermined. The germline V gene has CDR1 MRHNA and CDR2 SNTAGT. The CDR3 loop spans 14 amino acids. Trimming left V 4 bases short and J 1 base short, with 10 bases between. The CDR3, as DNA: TGTGCCAGCAGTGCCTCCCCAGGGAACACTGAAGCTTTCTTT. As protein: CASSASPGNTEAFF.

The chain joins TRBV20-1 to TRBJ1-6, with 7 bases aligning to TRBD1. The germline CDR1 and CDR2 sequences are DFQATT and SNEGSKA (reference sequence). The CDR3 has 16 amino acids. The V segment lost 3 bases and the J segment 6 bases; nucleotides outside the gene matches: 11. The CDR3 DNA reads as TGCAGTGCTAGTGGACAGGCCACGATACCTAATTCACCCCTCCACTTT. This encodes CSASGQATIPNSPLHF.

The rearrangement links TRBV7-2 to TRBJ2-2; the match to TRBD2 covers 8 bases. V was clipped by 6 bases and J by 4 bases; unmatched bases: 13. Germline V gene lookup returns CDR1 SGHTA and CDR2 FQGNSA. The CDR3 has 17 amino acids. CDR3: CASRNVGTRRGTGELFF. Written as DNA, the CDR3 is TGTGCCAGCAGAAACGTCGGGACTAGAAGGGGCACCGGGGAGCTGTTTTTT.

This chain links TRBV19 with TRBJ2-5; maybe TRBD2 (6 bases). The germline V gene encodes CDR1 LNHDA and CDR2 SQIVND (reference sequence). Trimming removed 2 bases from V and 2 bases from J, with 12 bases in between. The CDR3 loop spans 15 amino acids. CDR3 in DNA: TGTGCCAGTAGTATACACCCGGGGGAACAAGAGACCCAGTACTTC. Translating it yields CASSIHPGEQETQYF.

This clone was seen more than once but under ten times. The chain uses TRBV18 and TRBJ1-3, with a tentative D call TRBD1 (5 bases). CDR3 length: 15 residues. The V gene's germline CDR1 is KGHSH and CDR2 LQKENI. V was pared by 0 bases and J by 2 bases, with 8 bases between. In DNA form, the CDR3 reads TGTGCCAGCTCACCACCAGCCAGGGCTGGAAACACCATATATTTT. Translating it yields CASSPPARAGNTIYF.

The CDR3 DNA is TGTGCCAGCAGTCCGCGGACAGGGGGCCTTTATACGCCCCAGCATTTT. Its protein is CASSPRTGGLYTPQHF. The chain is built from TRBV2 and TRBJ1-5; 11 bases align to TRBD1. In germline, CDR1 is SNHLY, CDR2 FYNNEI. The CDR3 length is 16 residues. Trimming took 5 bases from V and 9 from J; bases not matched to a gene: 12.

The rearrangement joins TRBV5-1 to TRBJ2-5, with D possibly matching TRBD2 (6 bases). This CDR3 region has 17 residues. CDR1 is SGHRS, CDR2 YFSETQ, per germline. V lost 0 bases, J lost 0 bases, and 15 bases lay in between. Here the CDR3 reads CASSLGGGTVYQETQYF. CDR3 coding DNA: TGCGCCAGCAGCTTGGGAGGCGGGACTGTGTACCAAGAGACCCAGTACTTC.

The chain joins TRBV19 to TRBJ1-5; the D gene is possibly TRBD1 (5 bases). Germline CDR1 LNHDA, CDR2 SQIVND (reference sequence). Trimming pared 3 bases from V and 4 bases from J, leaving 19 bases between. The CDR3 consists of 17 residues. CDR3 DNA: TGTGCCAGTAGTATCCTAGGTGCGGGGGTGACGAATCAGCCCCAGCATTTT. It codes for CASSILGAGVTNQPQHF. Based on the CDR3 plus reference TRBV19 and TRBJ1-5, the full variable domain is DGGITQSPKYLFRKEGQNVTLSCEQNLNHDAMYWYRQDPGQGLRLIYYSQIVNDFQKGDIAEGYSVSREKKESFPLTVTSAQKNPTAFYLCASSILGAGVTNQPQHFGDGTRLSIL.

V usage is TRBV4-3 and J usage is TRBJ2-7; D uncertain. The CDR3 totals 16 residues. Germline lookup yields CDR1 LGHNA and CDR2 YSLEER. Trimming shortened V by 0 bases and J by 0 bases, and 12 bases separated the two germline ends. CDR3 coding DNA: TGCGCCAGCAGCCAAGATTATGGTCAGTTCTCCTACGAGCAGTACTTC. Amino acids: CASSQDYGQFSYEQYF.

The rearrangement joins TRBV11-1 to TRBJ2-3; 8 bases are a match to TRBD2. This CDR3 spans 14 amino acids. Germline lookup yields CDR1 SGHAT and CDR2 FQDESV (reference sequence). Trimming removed 6 bases from V and 2 bases from J; junction bases left unmatched: 4. CDR3 nucleotides: TGTGCCAGCAGTCGGGGGGGAATCACAGATACGCAGTATTTT. It translates to CASSRGGITDTQYF.

This rearrangement joins TRBV5-1 to TRBJ1-2; D remains unclear. The length of the CDR3 is 14 residues. Trimming removed 0 bases from V and 8 bases from J, with 14 bases in between. CDR1 and CDR2 from the germline V gene are SGHRS and YFSETQ. The CDR3, as DNA: TGCGCCAGCAGCTTGGCCGGGTCTTCGGGAGGCTACACCTTC. It translates to CASSLAGSSGGYTF.

The chain employs TRBV5-1 and TRBJ1-4, with D tentatively TRBD1 (6 bases). Looked up from germline, CDR1 is SGHRS and CDR2 is YFSETQ. V was clipped by 4 bases and J by 8 bases, with 12 bases between them. The CDR3 is 13 residues long. The DNA of the CDR3 is TGCGCCAGCAGCCTCGGACAGTCAGAAAAACTGTTTTTT. This translates into CASSLGQSEKLFF. Looking up the rest from reference TRBV5-1 and TRBJ1-4 gives the full variable domain: KAGVTQTPRYLIKTRGQQVTLSCSPISGHRSVSWYQQTPGQGLQFLFEYFSETQRNKGNFPGRFSGRQFSNSRSEMNVSTLELGDSALYLCASSLGQSEKLFFGSGTQLSVL.

The chain carries TRBV27 and TRBJ2-6; D may be TRBD1 (5 bases). Germline-derived CDR1 and CDR2 are MNHEY and SMNVEV (reference sequence). V was clipped by 5 bases and J by 3 bases, with 8 bases between them. The CDR3 is 14 amino acids. CDR3 protein: CASSRGGGANVLTF. In DNA, the CDR3 is TGTGCCAGCAGTAGGGGTGGTGGGGCCAACGTCCTGACTTTC.

This chain links TRBV2 with TRBJ1-2, with D possibly TRBD1 on 5 matching bases. The V end lost 8 bases, the J end lost 4 bases, and 23 bases lay between the germline ends. There are 16 residues in the CDR3. Germline V gene data show CDR1 as SNHLY and CDR2 as FYNNEI. CDR3 bases: TGTGCCAGCGGCTCTCCGGGACTCCGACTCCCCTATGGCTACACCTTC. Encoded protein: CASGSPGLRLPYGYTF.

V gene TRBV7-9 combines with J gene TRBJ2-5; D is perhaps TRBD2 (6 bases). Germline lookup yields CDR1 SEHNR and CDR2 FQNEAQ (reference sequence). Trimming stripped 2 bases from V and 4 bases from J, with 11 bases between. The CDR3 contains 14 residues. The CDR3 protein is CASSLSGDAETQYF. CDR3 in DNA: TGTGCCAGCAGCTTATCGGGGGATGCAGAGACCCAGTACTTC.

Of note for this clone: Germline is not matched at one junction end, which may reflect a read error. This sequence joins TRBV9 and TRBJ2-7, with 8 bases that match TRBD1. Germline loops: CDR1 SGDLS, CDR2 YYNGEE. The CDR3 runs 15 residues. The CDR3 loop reads CASSVGTGNSNEQYF. CDR3 nucleotide sequence: TGTGCCAGCAGCGTGGGGACAGGAAACTCCAACGAGCAGTACTTC.

This chain uses TRBV2 with TRBJ2-7, with a weak D call TRBD1 (6 bases). This CDR3 contains 12 residues. The germline CDR1 and CDR2 sequences are SNHLY and FYNNEI. The V gene lost 6 bases and the J gene lost 5 bases, with 11 bases spanning the gap. The CDR3 sequence is CASRLQGNEQYF. The CDR3 nucleotides are TGTGCCAGCAGGCTACAGGGAAACGAGCAGTACTTC.

This clone was found a few times. J is TRBJ1-2 and V is TRBV13; a weak D match, TRBD1 (5 bases). The CDR3 covers 14 residues. Trimming cost V 0 bases and J 1 base, with 6 bases left between them. Germline assignment: CDR1 PRHDT and CDR2 FYEKMQ (reference sequence). The DNA of the CDR3 is TGTGCCAGCAGCTTAGGAGGGGTTAACTATGGCTACACCTTC. Translated: CASSLGGVNYGYTF.

This clone was observed once. The V and J genes are TRBV25-1 and TRBJ1-1, with a tentative D call TRBD1 (6 bases). Germline loops: CDR1 MGHDK, CDR2 SYGVNS. The length of the CDR3 is 14 residues. V shed 5 bases and J shed 4 bases, with 14 bases lying between them. In DNA, the CDR3 is TGTGCCAGCAGTTCACGACAGGCCTCCACTGAAGCTTTCTTT. Protein sequence: CASSSRQASTEAFF. Drawing the rest from reference TRBV25-1 and TRBJ1-1, the complete variable domain is EADIYQTPRYLVIGTGKKITLECSQTMGHDKMYWYQQDPGMELHLIHYSYGVNSTEKGDLSSESTVSRIRTEHFPLTLESARPSHTSQYLCASSSRQASTEAFFGQGTRLTVV.

The CDR3 nucleotides are TGTGCCAGCAGCTTAGCAGGACAGGGGATTGATGGCTACACCTTC. As protein: CASSLAGQGIDGYTF. The V gene is TRBV7-9, the J gene TRBJ1-2; TRBD1 agrees at 9 bases. Looked up from germline, CDR1 is SEHNR and CDR2 is FQNEAQ (reference sequence). V was clipped by 0 bases and J by 6 bases; unmatched bases: 5. The length of the CDR3 is 15 residues.

The chain uses TRBV5-8 and TRBJ1-5, with a weak D call TRBD1 (5 bases). V was pared by 4 bases and J by 5 bases, with 13 bases between. CDR3 length: 14 amino acids. CDR1 and CDR2 from the germline V gene are SGHTS and YDEGEE. CDR3 in DNA: TGTGCCAGCAGCCTGCGGGGGTGGGATCAGCCCCAGCATTTT. Its translation is CASSLRGWDQPQHF.

This chain links TRBV4-3 with TRBJ1-1, with a tentative D call TRBD1 (5 bases). The CDR3 spans 17 residues. Trimming cost V 0 bases and J 1 base, with 15 bases left between them. Germline V gives CDR1 LGHNA, CDR2 YSLEER. CDR3 residues: CASSQEPPGQGNTEAFF. DNA of the CDR3: TGCGCCAGCAGCCAAGAGCCGCCAGGGCAAGGGAACACTGAAGCTTTCTTT.

The V gene is TRBV9, the J gene TRBJ1-1; D is unclear. V gave up 2 bases and J gave up 1 base, with 15 bases separating them. Germline CDR1 reads SGDLS; CDR2 reads YYNGEE. CDR3 length: 16 amino acids. CDR3 nucleotides: TGTGCCAGCAGCGTCGGGGTAGGGCAGAAGAACACTGAAGCTTTCTTT. It codes for CASSVGVGQKNTEAFF.

With respect to this clone: This sample also contains other DNA sequences that code for the same CDR3. The genes are TRBV7-9 and TRBJ1-2; D is undetermined. V lost 4 bases, J lost 1 base, and 7 bases lay in between. The CDR3 extends over 13 amino acids. Germline assignment: CDR1 SEHNR and CDR2 FQNEAQ (reference sequence). CDR3 loop: CASSSSGNYGYTF. CDR3 nucleotides: TGTGCCAGCAGCTCGTCGGGTAACTATGGCTACACCTTC.

This chain joins TRBV15 and TRBJ1-5; 8 nucleotides align to TRBD1. CDR1 and CDR2 (germline): LNHNV, YYDKDF (reference sequence). Trimming at V came to 3 bases and at J to 1 base, leaving 5 bases not matched to a gene. The CDR3 is 16 amino acids. The CDR3 protein is CATSSAWTGSNQPQHF. The DNA of the CDR3 is TGTGCCACCAGCAGTGCTTGGACAGGGAGCAATCAGCCCCAGCATTTT. The whole variable domain, filled in from reference TRBV15 and TRBJ1-5, reads DAMVIQNPRYQVTQFGKPVTLSCSQTLNHNVMYWYQQKSSQAPKLLFHYYDKDFNNEADTPDNFQSRRPNTSFCFLDIRSPGLGDTAMYLCATSSAWTGSNQPQHFGDGTRLSIL.

This clone was seen only a few times. The rearrangement uses TRBV18 and TRBJ1-4; no reliable D call. Germline-derived CDR1 and CDR2 are KGHSH and LQKENI. CDR3 length: 13 residues. The V end lost 3 bases, the J end lost 8 bases, and 10 bases lay between the germline ends. The CDR3 here is CASSPPTTEKLFF. DNA of the CDR3: TGTGCCAGCTCACCGCCTACGACAGAAAAACTGTTTTTT.

The chain carries TRBV5-1 and TRBJ2-5, with D hard to call. Per the germline V gene, CDR1 is SGHRS and CDR2 is YFSETQ. This CDR3 contains 14 residues. The V gene lost 1 base and the J gene lost 2 bases, with 9 bases spanning the gap. Written as DNA, the CDR3 is TGCGCCAGCAGCTTGTCCCCTTCGCAAGAGACCCAGTACTTC. Its translation: CASSLSPSQETQYF.

In regard to this clone: Other DNA sequences of this sample code for an identical CDR3. The chain combines TRBV11-2 with TRBJ1-1; D might be TRBD1 (6 bases). Germline CDR1 and CDR2: SGHAT and FQNNGV. Trimming pared 0 bases from V and 5 bases from J, leaving 7 bases between. CDR3 length equals 13 residues. The chain's CDR3 is CASSLDRGTEAFF. CDR3 nucleotides: TGTGCCAGCAGCTTAGATAGGGGGACTGAAGCTTTCTTT.

This chain links TRBV19 with TRBJ1-1, with TRBD1 matching over 8 bases. Per the germline V gene, CDR1 is LNHDA and CDR2 is SQIVND (reference sequence). The junction had 7 bases not matched to a gene; V was cut back by 10 bases and J by 3 bases. This CDR3 has 13 amino acids. The CDR3 DNA reads TGTGCCACCCGGACAGGGACCTACACTGAAGCTTTCTTT. Protein sequence: CATRTGTYTEAFF.